The 32 T cell receptor beta chains below all came from one sample that was sequenced in a study of T-cell reconstitution after alpha-beta-depleted transplantation in children. Preparation of the TCRbeta library involved a method that used unique molecular identifiers. TCRdb fed the PCR reads into MiXCR, producing one record per CDR3 protein. The data show around 340,000 distinct CDR3 sequences, more than 10% seen once. This specimen was PBMCs, taken from the stem cell graft. These receptors were collected from a human donor who donated a stem cell graft to a child with Fanconi anemia.

This chain uses TRBV7-6 with TRBJ1-2; perhaps TRBD1 as D (5 bases). The CDR3 covers 13 residues. Germline lookup yields CDR1 SGHVS and CDR2 FNYEAQ. The V end lost 3 bases, the J end lost 8 bases, and 13 bases lay between the germline ends. The CDR3 bases are TGTGCCAGCAGCTTCGGAGAAGGGGACGGCTACACCTTC. This gives the protein CASSFGEGDGYTF. The complete variable domain, with remaining parts taken from reference TRBV7-6 and TRBJ1-2, reads GAGVSQSPRYKVTKRGQDVALRCDPISGHVSLYWYRQALGQGPEFLTYFNYEAQQDKSGLPNDRFSAERPEGSISTLTIQRTEQRDSAMYRCASSFGEGDGYTFGSGTRLTVV.

This clonotype was detected many times. The V call is TRBV7-2, the J call TRBJ2-1, with a weak D call TRBD1 (6 bases). The germline V gene encodes CDR1 SGHTA and CDR2 FQGNSA. The CDR3 loop spans 14 amino acids. The ends were cut back, 5 bases at V and 7 bases at J, with 15 bases in the middle. CDR3 coding DNA: TGTGCCAGCAGCGAGGGGGTTCCCCCGAATGAGCAGTTCTTC. Translating it yields CASSEGVPPNEQFF.

As DNA, the CDR3 is TGTGCCAGCAGTTACCGGGACACCCAAGAGCAGTACGTC. It translates to CASSYRDTQEQYV. The V gene is TRBV6-6, the J gene TRBJ2-7, with a possible D match to TRBD1 (6 bases). V gave up 2 bases and J gave up 7 bases, with 12 bases separating them. CDR1 MNHNY and CDR2 SVGAGI come from the germline V gene (reference sequence). The CDR3 loop spans 13 amino acids.

This clonotype was recorded at least ten times. The gene calls are TRBV20-1 and TRBJ1-1; no reliable D call. The ends were cut back, 5 bases at V and 0 bases at J, with 10 bases in the middle. The CDR3 is made up of 13 amino acids. Germline-derived CDR1 and CDR2 are DFQATT and SNEGSKA (reference sequence). CDR3 sequence reads: CSAEVPMNTEAFF. CDR3 DNA sequence: TGCAGTGCTGAGGTACCTATGAACACTGAAGCTTTCTTT.

This clonotype was seen more than once but under ten times. The chain employs TRBV2 and TRBJ1-2; 7 bases match TRBD1. Germline V lookup: CDR1 SNHLY, CDR2 FYNNEI. J gave up 4 bases and V 6 bases, and 8 bases lay outside the gene matches. The CDR3 spans 14 residues. The CDR3 DNA is TGTGCCAGCAGCTTCATCCAGGGGGGCTATGGCTACACCTTC. Translated, it gives CASSFIQGGYGYTF.

This clonotype occurred a few times. The chain links TRBV5-1 to TRBJ1-1; 7 bases align to TRBD1. This CDR3 contains 14 residues. CDR1 is SGHRS, CDR2 YFSETQ, per germline. With V trimmed by 4 bases and J by 4 bases, 7 bases remained unmatched. The CDR3 loop is CASSKIQGGTEAFF. The CDR3 nucleotides are TGCGCCAGCAGCAAGATTCAGGGGGGCACTGAAGCTTTCTTT.

This chain joins TRBV6-1 and TRBJ1-4; tentatively, D is TRBD1 (6 bases). With 8 bases removed from V and 3 bases from J, the gap between germline ends came to 10 bases. The CDR3 runs to 13 residues. Per germline, CDR1 MNHNS and CDR2 SASEGT. CDR3 amino acids: CASGGRANEKLFF. CDR3 in DNA: TGTGCCAGCGGGGGGCGGGCTAATGAAAAACTGTTTTTT.

This sequence joins TRBV25-1 and TRBJ2-3; D gene unclear. This CDR3 spans 12 amino acids. Trimming stripped 4 bases from V and 6 bases from J, with 8 bases between. Germline V lookup: CDR1 MGHDK, CDR2 SYGVNS. The chain's CDR3 is CASSGFWDTQYF. The CDR3 nucleotides are TGTGCCAGCAGTGGATTCTGGGATACGCAGTATTTT.

In its sample, this clonotype was seen a few times. This rearrangement joins TRBV12-3 or TRBV12-4 to TRBJ2-7, with D possibly matching TRBD1 (6 bases). The CDR3 spans 16 residues. Trimming shortened V by 3 bases and J by 6 bases, and 21 bases separated the two germline ends. CDR3 nucleotide sequence: TGTGCCAGCAGTTTCTCAATGGGACAAGCTGGAACCGAGCAGTACTTC. This codes for CASSFSMGQAGTEQYF.

This clonotype occurred many times. The genes are TRBV29-1 and TRBJ1-3; no clear D gene. Trimming took off 3 bases at V and 3 bases at J, with 3 bases between the two ends. The V gene's germline CDR1 is SQVTM and CDR2 ANQGSEA. This CDR3 region has 11 residues. Here the CDR3 DNA reads TGCAGCGTTGAGAGTGGAAACACCATATATTTT. This sequence encodes CSVESGNTIYF.

The chain uses TRBV7-2 and TRBJ2-1; D remains ambiguous. V lost 1 base, J lost 0 bases, and 13 bases lay in between. Germline-derived CDR1 and CDR2 are SGHTA and FQGNSA. This CDR3 is 17 amino acids long. The CDR3 spells CASSLVLGLSSYNEQFF. CDR3 DNA sequence: TGTGCCAGCAGCTTAGTGTTGGGGTTGAGCTCCTACAATGAGCAGTTCTTC.

This clonotype was seen many times. This chain links TRBV6-1 with TRBJ2-3, with D perhaps TRBD2 (5 bases). The CDR3 is made up of 15 amino acids. Per the germline V gene, CDR1 is MNHNS and CDR2 is SASEGT. V gave up 6 bases and J gave up 0 bases, with 13 bases separating them. CDR3 DNA sequence: TGTGCCAGCAGCTCGGACTTTTCTAGCACAGATACGCAGTATTTT. Protein product: CASSSDFSSTDTQYF.

There are many counts of this clonotype. The J gene is TRBJ2-5, the V gene TRBV4-2, with a possible D match to TRBD2 (6 bases). The CDR3 loop spans 12 amino acids. Germline-derived CDR1 and CDR2 are LGHNA and YNFKEQ. V was clipped by 1 base and J by 10 bases, with 10 bases between them. The CDR3 here is CASSQAGGFQYF. The CDR3 region has the DNA TGTGCCAGCAGCCAAGCCGGAGGGTTCCAGTACTTC.

The J gene is TRBJ2-5, the V gene TRBV20-1; maybe TRBD1 (5 bases). Between the trimmed V and J ends, which lost 3 bases and 3 bases, there was a span of 17 bases. This CDR3 spans 15 amino acids. CDR1 and CDR2 (germline): DFQATT, SNEGSKA (reference sequence). For the CDR3, the DNA is TGCAGTGCTAGTGCTGCCAGTTCAGGGAAAGAGACCCAGTACTTC. It yields the protein CSASAASSGKETQYF.

This clonotype showed up just a few times. The J gene is TRBJ2-1, the V gene TRBV28, with 8 positions matching TRBD1. Germline V CDR1 and CDR2: MDHEN, SYDVKM. J gave up 8 bases and V 2 bases, and 8 bases lay outside the gene matches. The CDR3 is 15 amino acids. The CDR3 nucleotides are TGTGCCAGCAGTTTAAACAGGGGGTGGAACGATGAGCAGTTCTTC. The encoded protein is CASSLNRGWNDEQFF.

The table lists this clonotype with a few counts. This chain joins TRBV20-1 and TRBJ1-2, with D maybe TRBD1 (6 bases). The germline gives CDR1 DFQATT, CDR2 SNEGSKA (reference sequence). The CDR3 is made up of 14 amino acids. V was clipped by 5 bases and J by 2 bases, with 15 bases between them. The CDR3, as DNA: TGCAGTGCTCCGCCCTCAGGGGAAAACTATGGCTACACCTTC. The encoded protein is CSAPPSGENYGYTF.

This clonotype has a count of ten or more. V usage is TRBV29-1 and J usage is TRBJ2-7; D gene unclear. The germline gives CDR1 SQVTM, CDR2 ANQGSEA. Trimming shortened V by 5 bases and J by 5 bases, and 13 bases separated the two germline ends. This CDR3 spans 12 amino acids. The CDR3 sequence: CSVLWGSHEQYF. The CDR3 region has the DNA TGCAGCGTTTTATGGGGTTCCCACGAGCAGTACTTC.

This chain joins TRBV7-8 and TRBJ2-3; a weak D match, TRBD2 (5 bases). Trimming stripped 5 bases from V and 2 bases from J, with 20 bases between. The CDR3 is 17 residues long. CDR1 is SGHVS, CDR2 FQNEAQ, per germline. The CDR3: CASSGGRGSRITDTQYF. In DNA form, the CDR3 reads TGTGCCAGCAGCGGCGGGCGCGGCAGCCGAATCACAGATACGCAGTATTTT.

Worth noting for this clonotype: A read error may account for a junction end that differs from germline. The CDR3 loop reads CASSLMLGPYDF. The CDR3 bases are TGTGCCAGCAGCTTAATGCTCGGTCCCTACGACTTC. V and J are TRBV7-3 and TRBJ2-7; D gene ambiguous. The CDR3 covers 12 residues. CDR1 SGHTA and CDR2 FQGTGA come from the germline V gene. Full variable domain (rest looked up from reference TRBV7-3 and TRBJ2-7): GAGVSQTPSNKVTEKGKYVELRCDPISGHTALYWYRQSLGQGPEFLIYFQGTGAADDSGLPNDRFFAVRPEGSVSTLKIQRTERGDSAVYLCASSLMLGPYDFGPGTRLTVT.

This clonotype was observed a few times. The chain joins TRBV6-2 or TRBV6-3 to TRBJ2-7, with D possibly matching TRBD1 (5 bases). The CDR3 runs 14 residues. Trimming shortened V by 4 bases and J by 2 bases, and 12 bases separated the two germline ends. Germline V gene sequence: CDR1 MNHEY, CDR2 SVGEGT. The CDR3 sequence is CASSFPTGTYEQYF. The CDR3 nucleotides read TGTGCCAGCAGTTTCCCCACAGGAACCTACGAGCAGTACTTC.

The table lists this clonotype with a few counts. V is TRBV5-1 and J is TRBJ2-2; D is uncertain. Germline V gene data show CDR1 as SGHRS and CDR2 as YFSETQ. V gave up 0 bases and J gave up 5 bases, with 11 bases separating them. The CDR3 contains 15 residues. The CDR3 bases are TGCGCCAGCAGCTTGGCCAGACTTGGAACCGGGGAGCTGTTTTTT. Translated, it gives CASSLARLGTGELFF.

The V call is TRBV20-1, the J call TRBJ2-5; D is uncertain. The ends were cut back, 7 bases at V and 1 base at J, with 10 bases in the middle. The germline CDR1 and CDR2 sequences are DFQATT and SNEGSKA (reference sequence). The CDR3 is 12 amino acids. The CDR3 nucleotides read TGCAGTGGCTTTTTAGTCCAAGAGACCCAGTACTTC. It encodes CSGFLVQETQYF.

Ten or more counts support this clonotype. CDR3 nucleotides: TGTGCCAGCAGCCCAGACGGGGGACCGGCTTTCTTT. Translated, it gives CASSPDGGPAFF. V usage is TRBV7-9 and J usage is TRBJ1-1; tentative D call: TRBD1 (5 bases). Germline V gene sequence: CDR1 SEHNR, CDR2 FQNEAQ (reference sequence). V was cut by 5 bases and J by 11 bases, with 15 bases left in between. The CDR3 has 12 residues. Full variable domain (outside the CDR3, taken from reference TRBV7-9 and TRBJ1-1): DTGVSQNPRHKITKRGQNVTFRCDPISEHNRLYWYRQTLGQGPEFLTYFQNEAQLEKSRLLSDRFSAERPKGSFSTLEIQRTEQGDSAMYLCASSPDGGPAFFGQGTRLTVV.

The chain joins TRBV18 to TRBJ1-1; D remains ambiguous. The CDR3 has 12 amino acids. The germline CDR1 and CDR2 sequences are KGHSH and LQKENI. Between the trimmed V and J ends, which lost 5 bases and 7 bases, there was a span of 11 bases. CDR3 DNA: TGTGCCAGCTCAAGTTTTGGGCTTGAAGCTTTCTTT. This sequence encodes CASSSFGLEAFF.

This clonotype has ten or more counts. The chain is built from TRBV20-1 and TRBJ2-1; tentative D call: TRBD2 (6 bases). The CDR3 is 16 residues long. Trimming shortened V by 2 bases and J by 0 bases, and 14 bases separated the two germline ends. Looked up from germline, CDR1 is DFQATT and CDR2 is SNEGSKA (reference sequence). The chain's CDR3 is CSARYAEGSSYNEQFF. The CDR3 coding sequence is TGCAGTGCTAGATATGCGGAGGGAAGCTCCTACAATGAGCAGTTCTTC.

This clonotype has a count of ten or more. The DNA of the CDR3 is TGTGCCAGCAGTTTCGGGCCGGACAATGAGCAGTTCTTC. Translating it yields CASSFGPDNEQFF. The V gene is TRBV9, the J gene TRBJ2-1, with D hard to call. This CDR3 is built from 13 residues. The ends were cut back, 5 bases at V and 5 bases at J, with 11 bases in the middle. Per the germline V gene, CDR1 is SGDLS and CDR2 is YYNGEE.

There are a few counts of this clonotype. The gene calls are TRBV3-1 and TRBJ1-2, with D hard to call. CDR3 length equals 13 residues. V was trimmed by 4 bases and J by 1 base, leaving 7 bases between them. CDR1 and CDR2 from the germline V gene are LGHDT and YNNKEL (reference sequence). The DNA of the CDR3 is TGTGCCAGCAGCCTGTACCATAACTATGGCTACACCTTC. As protein: CASSLYHNYGYTF.

The gene calls are TRBV4-2 and TRBJ2-5; 11 bases match TRBD2. Germline CDR1 LGHNA, CDR2 YNFKEQ. With V trimmed by 5 bases and J by 0 bases, 5 bases remained unmatched. The CDR3 covers 16 residues. The CDR3 region is CASSDGTSGDQETQYF. The CDR3 DNA reads TGTGCCAGCAGCGACGGGACTAGCGGAGACCAAGAGACCCAGTACTTC.

This clonotype was picked up many times. The rearrangement joins TRBV5-1 to TRBJ1-1; 9 bases fit TRBD1. This CDR3 spans 14 amino acids. Germline-derived CDR1 and CDR2 are SGHRS and YFSETQ. Trimming removed 1 base from V and 7 bases from J; junction bases left unmatched: 5. The CDR3 protein is CASSLHRQGVEAFF. In nucleotides, the CDR3 is TGCGCCAGCAGCTTGCACCGACAGGGGGTTGAAGCTTTCTTT.

This clonotype came up a few times. For the CDR3, the DNA is TGTGCTAGTTGCGGGGGTGACAATGAGCAGTTCTTC. Protein: CASCGGDNEQFF. V is TRBV12-5 and J is TRBJ2-1, with 7 positions matching TRBD2. Trimming cost V 8 bases and J 5 bases; bases outside gene matches: 3. Germline V lookup: CDR1 LGHNT, CDR2 FRNRAP. The CDR3 length is 12 residues.

The chain is built from TRBV29-1 and TRBJ1-3; 9 nucleotides align to TRBD1. The CDR3 spans 13 residues. The ends lost 6 bases at V and 4 bases at J; junction bases unmatched: 4. Germline CDR1 SQVTM, CDR2 ANQGSEA. CDR3: CSVGTGTGNTIYF. Written as DNA, the CDR3 is TGCAGCGTGGGGACAGGGACGGGAAACACCATATATTTT.

Ten or more counts support this clonotype. The V call is TRBV12-3 or TRBV12-4, the J call TRBJ2-2; possibly TRBD1 or TRBD2 for D (5 bases each). The CDR3 loop spans 12 amino acids. The V end was cut by 8 bases, the J end by 6 bases, with 10 bases between. CDR3 nucleotides: TGTGCCAGCGGATGGGACGCCGGGGAGCTGTTTTTT. This gives the protein CASGWDAGELFF.